Following are 19 T cell receptor beta chains from one sample sequenced in a study of cytomegalovirus exposure and HLA in healthy donors. Here immunoSEQ multiplex PCR was the method, and the copy in TCRdb shows in-frame clones only, minus some. This sample has around 200,000 clones, with about 80% found just once. The sequenced sample consisted of PBMCs. These receptors were taken from a young woman in good health and CMV-seropositive.

The chain combines TRBV19 with TRBJ1-1; D is undetermined. This CDR3 is 13 amino acids long. Germline-derived CDR1 and CDR2 are LNHDA and SQIVND (reference sequence). V was pared by 2 bases and J by 3 bases, with 7 bases between. CDR3 amino acids: CASSIISDTEAFF. CDR3 nucleotide sequence: TGTGCCAGTAGTATAATATCCGACACTGAAGCTTTCTTT.

The chain's CDR3 is CASSPGSVFLTF. The CDR3 DNA sequence: TGTGCCAGCAGCCCCGGTAGCGTCTTCCTCACCTTC. This chain connects TRBV27 to TRBJ1-2, with no clear D. Germline V gene lookup returns CDR1 MNHEY and CDR2 SMNVEV (reference sequence). This CDR3 is built from 12 residues. Trimming removed 6 bases at V and 13 bases at J, with 18 bases between.

DNA of the CDR3: TGTGCCAGCAGCGTGGGGACTAGCGGGGGAAAGGATACGCAGTATTTT. Translated: CASSVGTSGGKDTQYF. This chain connects TRBV9 to TRBJ2-3; 14 bases fit TRBD2. CDR3 length: 16 amino acids. The germline CDR1 and CDR2 sequences are SGDLS and YYNGEE. V trimming: 2 bases; J trimming: 6 bases; junction bases outside the gene matches: 5.

V and J are TRBV6-1 and TRBJ2-3; 7 bases match TRBD1. CDR1 is MNHNS, CDR2 SASEGT, per germline. The CDR3 is 15 amino acids. J lost 4 bases, V lost 8 bases, and 12 bases had no gene match. CDR3 residues: CASFTGAGGADTQYF. CDR3 coding DNA: TGTGCCAGCTTTACAGGGGCGGGTGGCGCAGATACGCAGTATTTT.

The chain's CDR3 is CASSEAGSSYNEQFF. CDR3 coding DNA: TGTGCCAGCAGCGAGGCGGGGAGCTCCTACAATGAGCAGTTCTTC. The genes are TRBV2 and TRBJ2-1; tentatively, D is TRBD2 (6 bases). This CDR3 contains 15 residues. V was cut by 6 bases and J by 0 bases, with 12 bases left in between. Germline CDR1 is SNHLY and CDR2 is FYNNEI.

There are a few counts of this clone. The rearrangement uses TRBV6-1 and TRBJ1-5; D uncertain. Germline CDR1 and CDR2: MNHNS and SASEGT. V was trimmed by 7 bases and J by 9 bases, leaving 13 bases between them. This CDR3 is built from 12 residues. CDR3 loop: CASKEGMAPQHF. CDR3 nucleotides: TGTGCCAGCAAGGAGGGAATGGCGCCCCAGCATTTT.

V is TRBV5-1 and J is TRBJ1-2; weak D call: TRBD1 (5 bases). This CDR3 contains 12 residues. Germline CDR1 reads SGHRS; CDR2 reads YFSETQ. The V end lost 4 bases, the J end lost 8 bases, and 12 bases lay between the germline ends. CDR3 sequence reads: CASSPRGGGYTF. As DNA, the CDR3 is TGCGCCAGCAGCCCACGCGGGGGAGGCTACACCTTC.

In DNA form, the CDR3 reads TGTGCCAGCAGCTTGTACTTCGGAGGGGCGGGTGAGCAGTTCTTC. Encoded protein: CASSLYFGGAGEQFF. The J gene is TRBJ2-1, the V gene TRBV7-8; a possible D gene is TRBD2 (6 bases). CDR1 SGHVS and CDR2 FQNEAQ come from the germline V gene. CDR3 length: 15 residues. V lost 3 bases and J 9 bases, leaving 18 bases between the germline ends.

This rearrangement joins TRBV2 to TRBJ1-1; no reliable D call. V lost 8 bases, J lost 0 bases, and 10 bases lay in between. Germline assignment: CDR1 SNHLY and CDR2 FYNNEI. CDR3 length: 13 residues. Written as DNA, the CDR3 is TGTGCCAGCCAAGGCGGGGTGAACACTGAAGCTTTCTTT. This encodes CASQGGVNTEAFF.

In its sample, this clone was seen a few times. This chain links TRBV7-9 with TRBJ1-2; possibly TRBD1 for D (6 bases). Per germline, CDR1 SEHNR and CDR2 FQNEAQ (reference sequence). The V gene lost 4 bases and the J gene lost 5 bases, with 17 bases spanning the gap. CDR3 length: 15 residues. Here the CDR3 reads CASSSTAGAIYGYTF. Written as DNA, the CDR3 is TGTGCCAGCAGCTCTACCGCGGGGGCCATATATGGCTACACCTTC.

The chain uses TRBV4-2 and TRBJ2-7; weak D call: TRBD2 (6 bases). The CDR3 is 14 residues long. The ends were cut back, 3 bases at V and 4 bases at J, with 13 bases in the middle. Germline CDR1 and CDR2: LGHNA and YNFKEQ. CDR3 region: CASSQEGLIYEQYF. The CDR3, as DNA: TGTGCCAGCAGCCAGGAGGGGCTTATATACGAGCAGTACTTC.

This clone was observed a handful of times. V gene TRBV5-1 combines with J gene TRBJ1-2, with 10 bases identical to TRBD1. The CDR3 is 14 residues long. V shed 3 bases and J 6 bases; nucleotides not matched to a gene: 5. From germline, CDR1 is SGHRS and CDR2 YFSETQ. The CDR3 is CASSSSGTGDGYTF. CDR3 nucleotides: TGCGCCAGCAGCTCCAGCGGGACAGGGGATGGCTACACCTTC.

The chain combines TRBV6-5 with TRBJ1-2; D is perhaps TRBD1 (5 bases). Trimming pared 5 bases from V and 3 bases from J, leaving 10 bases between. This CDR3 has 13 amino acids. The germline V gene has CDR1 MNHEY and CDR2 SVGAGI. CDR3 loop: CASSKGLDYGYTF. The CDR3 DNA follows: TGTGCCAGCAGTAAGGGACTAGACTATGGCTACACCTTC.

This chain links TRBV14 with TRBJ2-1; 8 bases match TRBD2. The ends lost 4 bases at V and 4 bases at J; junction bases unmatched: 6. This CDR3 has 15 amino acids. In germline, CDR1 is SGHDN, CDR2 FVKESK. The CDR3 loop is CASSLRVAGYNEQFF. In nucleotides, the CDR3 is TGTGCCAGCAGCCTTAGAGTAGCGGGGTACAATGAGCAGTTCTTC.

This sequence joins TRBV6-5 and TRBJ1-2; no definite D call. Germline lookup yields CDR1 MNHEY and CDR2 SVGAGI. There are 13 residues in the CDR3. V dropped 2 bases and J dropped 7 bases, with 11 bases sitting between them. The CDR3 spells CASSYVGEGGYTF. The CDR3 DNA sequence: TGTGCCAGCAGTTACGTCGGGGAAGGTGGCTACACCTTC.

This clone has a handful of counts. V is TRBV6-5 and J is TRBJ1-6; possibly TRBD1 for D (6 bases). The ends were cut back, 10 bases at V and 6 bases at J, with 16 bases in the middle. Germline-derived CDR1 and CDR2 are MNHEY and SVGAGI. There are 14 residues in the CDR3. CDR3 bases: TGTGCCACTCGGGCTAGGGGGATTAATTCACCCCTCCACTTT. Encoded protein: CATRARGINSPLHF.

This clone was observed a single time. CDR3 sequence reads: CASSLEGGRTEAFF. DNA for the CDR3: TGTGCCAGCAGCTTGGAGGGGGGGAGGACTGAAGCTTTCTTT. This chain connects TRBV5-4 to TRBJ1-1, with D tentatively TRBD1 (6 bases). The CDR3 has 14 amino acids. Trimming shortened V by 0 bases and J by 5 bases, and 11 bases separated the two germline ends. The germline gives CDR1 SGHNT, CDR2 YYREEE (reference sequence).

This clone was seen once. The V gene is TRBV11-3, the J gene TRBJ2-7; D unresolved. CDR1 is SGHNT and CDR2 is YENEEA in the germline V gene. The V end lost 11 bases, the J end lost 4 bases, and 18 bases lay between the germline ends. This CDR3 spans 13 amino acids. The CDR3, as DNA: TGTGCCTTCCGAGGAAAACTTGTATACGAGCAGTACTTC. It codes for CAFRGKLVYEQYF.

The chain joins TRBV6-1 to TRBJ2-1; TRBD2 matches 7 bases. V gave up 8 bases and J gave up 4 bases; unmatched junction bases: 8. Germline CDR1 is MNHNS and CDR2 is SASEGT. CDR3 length: 14 residues. The CDR3 nucleotides read TGTGCCAGCTCAGCCCGGGACTATTACAATGAGCAGTTCTTC. Translation: CASSARDYYNEQFF.